These 13 T cell receptor beta chains share one sample of origin, sequenced in a study of CD8+CD57+ T cells in acquired aplastic anemia. CD8+CD57+ cell expansion, shown by flow cytometry, had occurred in the patients selected for sequencing. Both TCR beta VDJ combination and CDR3 sequence profiling were carried out. Genomic DNA was the template for this profiling. From the reads, TCRdb called clonotypes with MiXCR, one entry per CDR3 protein. The sample lists 200,000 or so distinct CDR3 sequences, roughly half occurring once. Sequenced input: sorted CD4+, CD8+, or CD8+CD57+ T cells (not recorded which) from PBMCs. The receptors derive from a human donor with aplastic anemia.

CDR3 in amino acids: CASSPPSAGIIADTQYF. The CDR3 DNA sequence: TGCGCCAGTTCCCCGCCCTCGGCAGGTATAATTGCAGATACGCAGTATTTT. This chain joins TRBV4-1 and TRBJ2-3; D remains unclear. The germline CDR1 and CDR2 sequences are MGHRA and YSYEKL. V lost 9 bases, J lost 4 bases, and 26 bases lay in between. CDR3 length: 17 residues.

CDR3 DNA: TGTGCCATCAGTGAGTCCGCCGCTCGGTCGGATACGCAGTATTTT. As protein: CAISESAARSDTQYF. The chain combines TRBV10-3 with TRBJ2-3; D ambiguous. The CDR3 runs 15 residues. Trimming removed 0 bases from V and 6 bases from J, with 13 bases in between. Germline V gene lookup returns CDR1 ENHRY and CDR2 SYGVKD.

This clonotype came up many times. The rearrangement uses TRBV24-1 and TRBJ1-5; perhaps TRBD1 as D (5 bases). This CDR3 comprises 14 residues. Germline V CDR1 and CDR2: KGHDR, SFDVKD. Trimming shortened V by 5 bases and J by 2 bases, and 9 bases separated the two germline ends. CDR3 amino acids: CATSGGSGNQPQHF. The CDR3 DNA follows: TGTGCCACCAGTGGGGGCTCGGGCAATCAGCCCCAGCATTTT.

This clonotype was seen repeatedly, ten times or more. The CDR3 sequence: CASRKTGASTGAEQYF. The CDR3 nucleotides read TGCGCCAGCAGGAAAACTGGGGCGTCGACGGGGGCCGAGCAGTACTTC. V and J are TRBV5-1 and TRBJ2-7; the D gene could be TRBD1 or TRBD2 (6 bases each). Trimming removed 5 bases from V and 6 bases from J, with 24 bases in between. CDR1 is SGHRS and CDR2 is YFSETQ in the germline V gene. This CDR3 region has 16 residues.

The rearrangement links TRBV5-1 to TRBJ2-1; 16 nucleotides agree with TRBD2. J was trimmed by 9 bases and V by 0 bases; bases with no gene match: 18. Per the germline V gene, CDR1 is SGHRS and CDR2 is YFSETQ. The CDR3 has 21 amino acids. The CDR3 protein is CASSLVSWSSGTSGREGEQFF. CDR3 DNA: TGCGCCAGCAGCTTGGTGTCGTGGAGCAGTGGGACTAGCGGGAGGGAAGGTGAGCAGTTCTTC.

The CDR3 protein is CASSSTSGNGELFF. The CDR3 DNA sequence: TGTGCCAGCAGCTCCACCTCGGGTAACGGGGAGCTGTTTTTT. The chain joins TRBV7-3 to TRBJ2-2; D gene unclear. Germline V CDR1 and CDR2: SGHTA, FQGTGA. V was cut by 4 bases and J by 7 bases, with 13 bases left in between. The CDR3 contains 14 residues.

The rearrangement joins TRBV9 to TRBJ2-2, with D tentatively TRBD2 (5 bases). Germline V lookup: CDR1 SGDLS, CDR2 YYNGEE. The V gene lost 0 bases and the J gene lost 3 bases, with 6 bases spanning the gap. This CDR3 is 14 amino acids long. CDR3 in amino acids: CASSVGGYTGELFF. The CDR3 nucleotides are TGTGCCAGCAGCGTAGGAGGGTACACCGGGGAGCTGTTTTTT.

Ten or more counts support this clonotype. The chain recombines TRBV12-3 or TRBV12-4 with TRBJ2-7, with a weak D call TRBD2 (6 bases). The CDR3 is 15 amino acids. The V end lost 6 bases, the J end lost 3 bases, and 18 bases lay between the germline ends. In nucleotides, the CDR3 is TGTGCCAGCAGACCACCGGGACTCCTAAGCTACGAGCAGTACTTC. This gives the protein CASRPPGLLSYEQYF.

This clonotype has just a few counts. The chain links TRBV10-2 to TRBJ2-7; TRBD1 is a possible D gene (5 bases). V was pared by 0 bases and J by 3 bases, with 9 bases between. The CDR3 consists of 14 residues. Germline V gene data show CDR1 as WSHSY and CDR2 as SAAADI. The DNA of the CDR3 is TGCGCCAGCAGTGAGTCAGGGGCAGTCTACGAGCAGTACTTC. This encodes CASSESGAVYEQYF.

This clonotype was observed once. J is TRBJ2-3 and V is TRBV3-1; D remains unclear. Germline V CDR1 and CDR2: LGHDT, YNNKEL (reference sequence). Between the trimmed V and J ends, which lost 0 bases and 6 bases, there was a span of 13 bases. The CDR3 sequence is 15 residues long. CDR3 nucleotides: TGTGCCAGCAGCCAAGATCGACGGCCAGCGGATACGCAGTATTTT. Translation gives CASSQDRRPADTQYF.

This rearrangement joins TRBV2 to TRBJ1-1; 7 bases match TRBD1. CDR1 SNHLY and CDR2 FYNNEI come from the germline V gene. Losses at the gene ends were 7 bases for V and 0 bases for J; bases not matched to a gene: 5. This CDR3 is 14 amino acids long. The CDR3 sequence is CASTLTGLNTEAFF. As DNA, the CDR3 is TGTGCCAGCACCCTGACAGGGTTGAACACTGAAGCTTTCTTT.

This clonotype has just a few counts. The V and J genes are TRBV6-5 and TRBJ2-5; no firm D call. Germline CDR1 and CDR2: MNHEY and SVGAGI. V lost 2 bases, J lost 13 bases, and 20 bases lay in between. The CDR3 consists of 14 residues. CDR3 nucleotide sequence: TGTGCCAGCAGTTACCGGGCAATACGATCAGGCCTGTACTTC. Encoded protein: CASSYRAIRSGLYF.

The V call is TRBV4-1, the J call TRBJ1-1; unclear D gene. This CDR3 spans 13 amino acids. Trimming removed 4 bases from V and 0 bases from J, with 6 bases in between. CDR1 is MGHRA and CDR2 is YSYEKL in the germline V gene. DNA for the CDR3: TGCGCCAGCAGCCGCGTAATGAACACTGAAGCTTTCTTT. Translation gives CASSRVMNTEAFF.